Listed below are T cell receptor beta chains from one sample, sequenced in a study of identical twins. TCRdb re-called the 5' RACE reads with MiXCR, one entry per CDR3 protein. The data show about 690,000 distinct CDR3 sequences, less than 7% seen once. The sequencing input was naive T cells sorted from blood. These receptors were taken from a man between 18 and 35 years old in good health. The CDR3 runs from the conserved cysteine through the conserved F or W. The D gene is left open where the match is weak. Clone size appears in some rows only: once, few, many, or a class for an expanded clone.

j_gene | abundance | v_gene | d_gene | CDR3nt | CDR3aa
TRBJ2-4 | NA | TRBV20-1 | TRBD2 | TGCAGTGCTAGACTAGCGGGGGAGATTCAGTACTTC | CSARLAGEIQYF
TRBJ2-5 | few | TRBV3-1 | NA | TGTGCCAGCAGCCAGCTTATGGAGACCCAGTACTTC | CASSQLMETQYF
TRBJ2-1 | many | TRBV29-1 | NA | TGCAGCGTAGGCTACGATGAGCAGTTCTTC | CSVGYDEQFF
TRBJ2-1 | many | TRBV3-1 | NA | TGTGCCAGCAGCCAAAGGCATTACAATGAGCAGTTCTTC | CASSQRHYNEQFF
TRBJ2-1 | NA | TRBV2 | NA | TGTGCCAGCACTCGCGGGACGGGTTACAATGAGCGGTTCTTC | CASTRGTGYNERFF
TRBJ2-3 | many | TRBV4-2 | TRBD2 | TGTGCCAGCAGCCGAAGGAGCGGGGCCACAGATACGCAGTATTTT | CASSRRSGATDTQYF
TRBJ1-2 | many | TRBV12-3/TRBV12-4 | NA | TGTGCCAGCAGTTTACGGCAGAACTATGGCTACACCTTC | CASSLRQNYGYTF
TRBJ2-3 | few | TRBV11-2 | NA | TGTGCCAGCAGCTTAGACATCCCTCGCACAGATACGCAGTATTTT | CASSLDIPRTDTQYF
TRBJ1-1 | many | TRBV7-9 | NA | TGTGCCAGCAGCTTATACGGTGATGAAGCTTTCTTT | CASSLYGDEAFF
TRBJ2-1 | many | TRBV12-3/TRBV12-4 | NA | TGTGCCAGCAGTTTCGTAAGGGACAATGAGCAGTTCTTC | CASSFVRDNEQFF
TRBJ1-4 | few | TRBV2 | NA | TGTGCCAGCAGTGAGGTGGGGTTGTCGACTAATGAAAAACTGTTTTTT | CASSEVGLSTNEKLFF
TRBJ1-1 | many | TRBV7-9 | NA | TGTGCCAGCAGGCAAGCAGGGTTATGGACTGAAGCTTTCTTT | CASRQAGLWTEAFF
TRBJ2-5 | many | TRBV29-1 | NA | TGCAGCGGACAATTCATGTACCAAGAGACCCAGTACTTC | CSGQFMYQETQYF
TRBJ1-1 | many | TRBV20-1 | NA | TGCAGTGCTACAGGGGCCGGGAACACTGAAGCTTTCTTT | CSATGAGNTEAFF
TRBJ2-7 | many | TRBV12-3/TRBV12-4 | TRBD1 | TGTGCCAGCAGTTTAACGGACAGGGCTTCCTACGAGCAGTACTTC | CASSLTDRASYEQYF
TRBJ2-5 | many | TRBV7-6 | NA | TGTGCCAGCAGCGGCAACATCAACCCAGTCCCGTACTTC | CASSGNINPVPYF
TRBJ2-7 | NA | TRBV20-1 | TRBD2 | TGCAGTGCGCGGGAGTTTATCTACGAGCAGTACTTC | CSAREFIYEQYF
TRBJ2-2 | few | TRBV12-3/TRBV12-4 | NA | TGTGCCAGCAGTTTTTGGCGGGGCCTGCCGAACACCGGGGAGCTGTTTTTT | CASSFWRGLPNTGELFF
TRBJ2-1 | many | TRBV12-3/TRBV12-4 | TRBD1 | TGTGCCAGCAGTTCATGGACAGGGCAGGCGTTCTTC | CASSSWTGQAFF
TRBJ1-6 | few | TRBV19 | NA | TGTGCCAGTAGTATGGGGAATTCACCCCTCCACTTT | CASSMGNSPLHF
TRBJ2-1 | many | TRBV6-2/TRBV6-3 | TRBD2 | TGTGCCAGCAGTTACCTATCGGGACTAGCGGGTAACAATGAGCAGTTCTTC | CASSYLSGLAGNNEQFF
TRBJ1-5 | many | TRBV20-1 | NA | TGCAGTGCTAGAGCTACAGATTATAGCAATCAGCCCCAGCATTTT | CSARATDYSNQPQHF
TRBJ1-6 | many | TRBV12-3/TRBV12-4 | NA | TGTGCCAGCTCCTTCGGAGCAGGCATTAATTCACCCCTCCACTTT | CASSFGAGINSPLHF
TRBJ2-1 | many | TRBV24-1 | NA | TGTGCCACCAGTGATTTGAGCCACAGGAATGAGCAGTTCTTC | CATSDLSHRNEQFF
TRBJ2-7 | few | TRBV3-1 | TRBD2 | TGTGCCAGCAGGCAAACCACACTAGCGGGAGTTGGTAGTGAGCAGTACTTC | CASRQTTLAGVGSEQYF
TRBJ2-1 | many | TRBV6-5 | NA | TGTGCCAGCAGTTACTCGACTGATAATGAGCAGTTCTTC | CASSYSTDNEQFF
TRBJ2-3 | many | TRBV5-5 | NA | TGTGCCAGCAGCTTAACTAGCAGTACAGATACGCAGTATTTT | CASSLTSSTDTQYF
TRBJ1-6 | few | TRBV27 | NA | TGTGCCAGCAGTTTACTGGGGGGGAGCTCCTATAATTCACCCCTCCACTTT | CASSLLGGSSYNSPLHF
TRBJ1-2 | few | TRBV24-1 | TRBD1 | TGTGCCACCAGTGATACCGGGACAGGGAGAGGCTACACCTTC | CATSDTGTGRGYTF
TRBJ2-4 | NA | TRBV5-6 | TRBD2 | TGTGCCAGCAGCCGGACTAGTAGAAGCCCCAAAAACATTCAGTACTTC | CASSRTSRSPKNIQYF
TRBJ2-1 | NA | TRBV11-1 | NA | TGTGCCAGCAGCTTACAGGGTATTGAGCAGTTCTTC | CASSLQGIEQFF
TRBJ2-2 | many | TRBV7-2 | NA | TGTGCCAGCAGGCCAACCGGGACCCAGGGCGCCGGGGAGCTGTTTTTT | CASRPTGTQGAGELFF
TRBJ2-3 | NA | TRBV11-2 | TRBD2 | TGTGCCAGCAGCTTAGGGGTGCTTAGCGGGAGCCCCACAGATACGCAGTATTTT | CASSLGVLSGSPTDTQYF
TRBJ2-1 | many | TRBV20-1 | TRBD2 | TGCAGTGCTAGAGTATTGGGGGGGGGCAATGAGCAGTTCTTC | CSARVLGGGNEQFF
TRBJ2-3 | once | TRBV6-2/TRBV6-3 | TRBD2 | TGTGCCAGCAGTTACCCAAGGACTAGCCGGGAGGGGAATAAGGTGGCAGATACGCAGTATTTT | CASSYPRTSREGNKVADTQYF
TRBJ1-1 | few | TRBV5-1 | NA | TGCGCCAGCAGCTTGGCCGTAGGCCCGGAAGCTTTCTTT | CASSLAVGPEAFF
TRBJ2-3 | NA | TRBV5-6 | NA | TGTGCCAGCAGCTTGGCCCTAGGGGCAGATACGCAGTATTTT | CASSLALGADTQYF
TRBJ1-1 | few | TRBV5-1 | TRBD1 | TGCGCCAGCAGCCTGGGACAGGGGCGAGTTATGAACACTGAAGCTTTCTTT | CASSLGQGRVMNTEAFF
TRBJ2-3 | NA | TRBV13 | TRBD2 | TGTGCCAGCAGCTCGATACTAGCGGGGGTGGAGACAGATACGCAGTATTTT | CASSSILAGVETDTQYF
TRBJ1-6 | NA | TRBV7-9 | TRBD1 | TGTGCCAGCACCTCGGGGACCACAGGGGTGCATTCACCCCTCCACTTT | CASTSGTTGVHSPLHF
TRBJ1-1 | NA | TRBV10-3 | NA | TGTGCCATCAGTGAGTCGAGGACGGGGGACACTGAAGCTTTCTTT | CAISESRTGDTEAFF
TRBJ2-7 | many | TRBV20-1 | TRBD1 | TGCAGTGCTCTTGGGACAGGGCTTTCCTACGAGCAGTACTTC | CSALGTGLSYEQYF
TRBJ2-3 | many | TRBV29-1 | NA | TGCAGCGTTGAAGTGATTAGCACAGATACGCAGTATTTT | CSVEVISTDTQYF
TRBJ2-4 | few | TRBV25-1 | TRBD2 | TGTGCCAGCAGTTCTACTAGCGGGAGTCGTAACATTCAGTACTTC | CASSSTSGSRNIQYF
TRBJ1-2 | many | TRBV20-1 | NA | TGCAGTGCTAGAGAACGAGGCGGTGCCACCCACTATGGCTACACCTTC | CSARERGGATHYGYTF
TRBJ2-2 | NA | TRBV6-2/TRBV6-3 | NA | TGTGCCAGCAGAGGGGACTGGAACACCGGGGAGCTGTTTTTT | CASRGDWNTGELFF
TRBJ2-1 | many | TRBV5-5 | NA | TGTGCCAGCAGACCCTTTGGGGGCAGGCAGTTCTTC | CASRPFGGRQFF
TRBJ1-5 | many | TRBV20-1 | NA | TGCAGTGCAGAAGGGTTGGGTCAGCCCCAGCATTTT | CSAEGLGQPQHF
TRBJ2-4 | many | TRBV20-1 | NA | TGCAGTGCTAGAAAGGGGGCCAAAAACATTCAGTACTTC | CSARKGAKNIQYF
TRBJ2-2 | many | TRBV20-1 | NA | TGCAGTGCCTCGGACCGGAACACCGGGGAGCTGTTTTTT | CSASDRNTGELFF
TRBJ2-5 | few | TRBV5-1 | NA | TGCGCCAGCAGCGCCGACAGAGTGACCCAGTACTTC | CASSADRVTQYF